Listed below are T cell receptor beta chains from one sample, sequenced in a study of neurological immune-mediated disorders. TCRdb itself ran the 5' RACE reads through MiXCR, one entry per CDR3 protein. The sample holds approximately 20,000 distinct CDR3 sequences, 15% seen once. Sequenced input: PBMCs. Source of these receptors: a female donor with HTLV-1-associated myelopathy (HAM/TSP). Both conserved end residues are part of each CDR3. D genes are given only for firm matches. Size values are once, few and many counts, or a class for expanded clones, and some rows have none.

few	TRBV6-6	TRBJ2-3	TRBD2	CATLAGASTDTQYF	TGTGCCACCCTAGCGGGGGCTAGCACAGATACGCAGTATTTT
NA	TRBV27	TRBJ2-1	TRBD2	CASSFQATSGGSGEQFF	TGTGCCAGCAGTTTTCAGGCGACTAGCGGGGGTTCGGGTGAGCAGTTCTTC
many	TRBV4-3	TRBJ2-7	NA	CASSQRTNSYEQYF	TGCGCCAGCAGCCAACGAACTAACTCCTACGAGCAGTACTTC
many	TRBV7-7	TRBJ2-1	NA	CASSPGQRYNEQFF	TGTGCTAGCAGCCCCGGACAACGCTACAATGAGCAGTTCTTC
many	TRBV20-1	TRBJ1-4	TRBD1	CSAGQGGEKLFF	TGCAGTGCTGGACAGGGGGGGGAAAAACTGTTTTTT
many	TRBV27	TRBJ1-2	NA	CASSLSGRLNYGYTF	TGTGCCAGCAGTTTAAGTGGGCGTTTAAACTATGGCTACACCTTC
many	TRBV10-2	TRBJ1-1	NA	CASSANRGTEAFF	TGCGCCAGCAGTGCGAATCGTGGAACTGAAGCTTTCTTT
many	TRBV20-1	TRBJ2-3	TRBD2	CSAEDYTSGGHPDTQYF	TGCAGTGCGGAGGACTACACTAGCGGGGGGCACCCAGATACGCAGTATTTT
few	TRBV12-3/TRBV12-4	TRBJ1-1	NA	CASSLAGLLGGAFF	TGTGCCAGCAGTTTAGCGGGTCTACTGGGAGGAGCTTTCTTT
many	TRBV7-8	TRBJ2-1	TRBD2	CASRPARVASGGLGNEQFF	TGTGCCAGCAGACCAGCGCGGGTGGCTAGCGGGGGTTTGGGCAATGAGCAGTTCTTC
NA	TRBV7-9	TRBJ2-7	NA	CVSSLPVGEQYF	TGTGTCAGCAGCTTACCAGTAGGCGAGCAGTACTTC
many	TRBV29-1	TRBJ2-3	NA	CSVESRAPDTQYF	TGCAGCGTTGAGTCGAGGGCCCCAGATACGCAGTATTTT
many	TRBV4-3	TRBJ2-3	NA	CASSQGVRGTDTQYF	TGCGCCAGCAGCCAAGGGGTACGGGGAACAGATACGCAGTATTTT
many	TRBV20-1	TRBJ2-5	TRBD2	CSADSGGSQETQYF	TGCAGTGCTGATAGCGGGGGGTCGCAAGAGACCCAGTACTTC
few	TRBV5-4	TRBJ1-1	NA	CASSPDSLNTEAFF	TGTGCCAGCAGCCCGGACAGCCTTAACACTGAAGCTTTCTTT
many	TRBV7-9	TRBJ2-3	NA	CAGGVSTDTQYF	TGTGCCGGAGGGGTCTCGACAGATACGCAGTATTTT
many	TRBV27	TRBJ2-5	NA	CASSPGTQYF	TGTGCCAGCAGTCCGGGGACCCAGTACTTC
many	TRBV30	TRBJ2-1	NA	CAWSHSGTGEQFF	TGTGCCTGGAGTCATAGCGGGACAGGTGAGCAGTTCTTC
NA	TRBV19	TRBJ1-2	NA	CASSKGRSDGYTF	TGTGCCAGTAGTAAGGGGAGAAGCGATGGCTACACCTTC
many	TRBV6-5	TRBJ1-2	TRBD1	CASRPTGAYGYTF	TGTGCCAGCAGACCTACAGGGGCCTATGGCTACACCTTC
many	TRBV7-9	TRBJ2-7	TRBD1	CASTLGDRVNEQYF	TGTGCCAGCACCTTAGGAGACAGGGTTAACGAGCAGTACTTC
NA	TRBV20-1	TRBJ2-5	TRBD2	CSARVALAGGETQYF	TGCAGTGCTAGAGTAGCCCTTGCGGGGGGAGAGACCCAGTACTTC
large	TRBV20-1	TRBJ2-4	TRBD1	CSARGTGLNIQYF	TGCAGTGCTAGGGGGACAGGGCTAAACATTCAGTACTTC
NA	TRBV7-9	TRBJ2-3	NA	CASNDGGTDTQYF	TGTGCCAGCAACGACGGGGGAACAGATACGCAGTATTTT
many	TRBV2	TRBJ2-3	NA	CASSGRTDTQYF	TGTGCCAGCAGTGGACGGACAGATACGCAGTATTTT
few	TRBV7-2	TRBJ1-5	TRBD1	CANSSGQGWSQPQHF	TGTGCCAACAGCTCCGGACAGGGGTGGAGTCAGCCCCAGCATTTT
many	TRBV5-1	TRBJ2-1	TRBD2	CASSFTPGGAMMLEQFF	TGCGCCAGCAGCTTCACCCCGGGGGGGGCAATGATGTTAGAGCAGTTCTTC
many	TRBV20-1	TRBJ2-1	TRBD2	CSARDMAGGQAAEQFF	TGCAGTGCTAGAGATATGGCGGGAGGGCAGGCCGCTGAGCAGTTCTTC
NA	TRBV7-2	TRBJ1-2	TRBD1	CASSPLAWDRDYGYTF	TGTGCCAGCAGCCCCCTCGCTTGGGACAGAGACTATGGCTACACCTTC
many	TRBV19	TRBJ2-2	TRBD2	CASSVAGPTGELFF	TGTGCCAGTAGTGTAGCGGGACCCACCGGGGAGCTGTTTTTT
NA	TRBV12-3/TRBV12-4	TRBJ2-1	NA	CSSSLAPAGDQFF	TGTTCCAGCAGTTTAGCTCCAGCCGGTGATCAGTTCTTC
many	TRBV20-1	TRBJ1-4	NA	CSARLPGRVEKLFF	TGCAGTGCTAGACTGCCGGGGCGGGTTGAAAAACTGTTTTTT
many	TRBV29-1	TRBJ2-3	TRBD2	CSVSPGLESTQYF	TGCAGCGTTTCACCGGGACTAGAAAGTACGCAGTATTTT
many	TRBV6-2/TRBV6-3	TRBJ2-7	NA	CASSYGGGEPSYEQYF	TGTGCCAGCAGTTACGGGGGTGGGGAACCCTCCTACGAGCAGTACTTC
many	TRBV20-1	TRBJ2-4	TRBD2	CSARVGGLAPPGVAKNIQYF	TGCAGTGCTAGGGTGGGGGGACTAGCCCCCCCTGGGGTAGCCAAAAACATTCAGTACTTC
many	TRBV20-1	TRBJ2-1	NA	CSARAYGSPNEQFF	TGCAGTGCTAGGGCCTATGGTAGTCCCAACGAGCAGTTCTTC
many	TRBV7-2	TRBJ1-2	NA	CASSLVSGSNGYTF	TGTGCCAGCAGCTTAGTCTCTGGATCCAATGGCTACACCTTC
many	TRBV7-9	TRBJ1-1	NA	CASSGRGFVNTEAFF	TGTGCCAGCAGCGGTAGGGGGTTCGTGAACACTGAAGCTTTCTTT
many	TRBV20-1	TRBJ1-3	NA	CSARAGAGNTIYF	TGCAGTGCTAGAGCAGGGGCTGGAAACACCATATATTTT
medium-sized	TRBV20-1	TRBJ2-5	NA	CSARVDLQETQYF	TGCAGTGCTAGAGTGGACTTACAAGAGACCCAGTACTTC
many	TRBV7-9	TRBJ2-7	TRBD2	CASSPRGLAGGREQYF	TGTGCCAGCAGCCCGAGGGGACTAGCGGGAGGGCGCGAGCAGTACTTC
many	TRBV4-2	TRBJ2-3	TRBD2	CASSQGLAGLDTQYF	TGTGCCAGCAGCCAAGGGCTAGCGGGGTTAGATACGCAGTATTTT
many	TRBV5-1	TRBJ2-7	TRBD2	CASSPGGTSGYEQYF	TGCGCCAGCAGCCCGGGTGGGACTAGCGGCTACGAGCAGTACTTC
many	TRBV11-2	TRBJ2-7	NA	CASSPVRRTGAYEQYF	TGTGCCAGCAGCCCGGTACGGAGGACGGGAGCCTACGAGCAGTACTTC
many	TRBV14	TRBJ2-3	TRBD2	CASSLAGAGADTQYF	TGTGCCAGCAGCCTAGCGGGAGCGGGTGCAGATACGCAGTATTTT
many	TRBV20-1	TRBJ2-5	TRBD2	CSARDRLAGGLETQYF	TGCAGTGCTAGAGATCGGCTAGCGGGGGGGCTGGAGACCCAGTACTTC
many	TRBV6-5	TRBJ1-1	NA	CASSYSPRNTEAFF	TGTGCCAGCAGTTACTCGCCGAGAAACACTGAAGCTTTCTTT
many	TRBV5-1	TRBJ2-3	NA	CASSYMDRRGGTDTQYF	TGCGCCAGCAGCTATATGGACAGGCGGGGTGGCACAGATACGCAGTATTTT